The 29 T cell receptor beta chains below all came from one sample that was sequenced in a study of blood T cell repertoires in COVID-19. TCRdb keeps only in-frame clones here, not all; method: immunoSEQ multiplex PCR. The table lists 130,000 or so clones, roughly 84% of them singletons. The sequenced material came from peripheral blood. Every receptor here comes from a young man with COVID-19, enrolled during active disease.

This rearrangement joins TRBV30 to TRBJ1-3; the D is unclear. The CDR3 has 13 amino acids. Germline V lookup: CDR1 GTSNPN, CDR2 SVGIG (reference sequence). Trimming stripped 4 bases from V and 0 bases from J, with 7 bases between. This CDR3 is CAWTWSSGNTIYF. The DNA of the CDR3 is TGTGCCTGGACGTGGAGCTCTGGAAACACCATATATTTT.

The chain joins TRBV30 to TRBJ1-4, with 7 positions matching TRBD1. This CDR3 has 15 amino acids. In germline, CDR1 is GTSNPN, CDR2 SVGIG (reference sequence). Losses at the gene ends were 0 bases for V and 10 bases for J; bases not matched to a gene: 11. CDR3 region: CAWSVQGEIYGKLFF. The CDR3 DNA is TGTGCCTGGAGTGTTCAGGGGGAGATCTATGGAAAACTGTTTTTT.

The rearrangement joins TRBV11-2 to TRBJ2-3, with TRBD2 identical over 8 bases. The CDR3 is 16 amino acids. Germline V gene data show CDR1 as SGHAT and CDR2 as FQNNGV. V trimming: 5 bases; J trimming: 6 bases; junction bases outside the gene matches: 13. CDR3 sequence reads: CASSGGRLALTDTQYF. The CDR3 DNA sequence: TGTGCCAGCAGCGGAGGGAGACTAGCGCTTACGGATACGCAGTATTTT.

CDR3 in amino acids: CSVPGQGSYEQYF. In nucleotides, the CDR3 is TGCAGCGTACCGGGACAGGGTTCCTACGAGCAGTACTTC. This chain links TRBV29-1 with TRBJ2-7; 9 bases are shared with TRBD1. V lost 6 bases, J lost 1 base, and 4 bases stayed unmatched. CDR3 size: 13 residues. The V gene's germline CDR1 is SQVTM and CDR2 ANQGSEA.

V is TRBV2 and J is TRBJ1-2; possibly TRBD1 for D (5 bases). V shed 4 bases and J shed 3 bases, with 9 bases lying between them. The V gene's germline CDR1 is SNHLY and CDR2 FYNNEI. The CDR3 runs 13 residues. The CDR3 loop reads CASSVRVDYGYTF. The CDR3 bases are TGTGCCAGCAGTGTCAGGGTGGACTATGGCTACACCTTC.

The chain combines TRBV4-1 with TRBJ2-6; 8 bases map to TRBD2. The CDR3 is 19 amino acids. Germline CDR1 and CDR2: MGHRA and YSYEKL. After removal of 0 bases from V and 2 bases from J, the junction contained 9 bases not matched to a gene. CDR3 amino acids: CASSQEAVGAGAGANVLTF. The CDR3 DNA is TGCGCCAGCAGCCAAGAAGCCGTAGGAGCGGGAGCTGGGGCCAACGTCCTGACTTTC.

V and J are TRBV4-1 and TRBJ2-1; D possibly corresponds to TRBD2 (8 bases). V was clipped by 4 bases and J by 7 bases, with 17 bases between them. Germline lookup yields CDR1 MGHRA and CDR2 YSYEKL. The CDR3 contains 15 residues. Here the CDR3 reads CASSPDRSGSNEQFF. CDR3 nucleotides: TGCGCCAGCAGCCCGGACAGGAGCGGGAGTAATGAGCAGTTCTTC.

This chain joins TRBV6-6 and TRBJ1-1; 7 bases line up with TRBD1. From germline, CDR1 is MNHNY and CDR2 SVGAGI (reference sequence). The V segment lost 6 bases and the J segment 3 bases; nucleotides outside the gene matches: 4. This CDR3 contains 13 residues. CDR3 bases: TGTGCCAGCAGAGCACAGGGGTACACTGAAGCTTTCTTT. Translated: CASRAQGYTEAFF.

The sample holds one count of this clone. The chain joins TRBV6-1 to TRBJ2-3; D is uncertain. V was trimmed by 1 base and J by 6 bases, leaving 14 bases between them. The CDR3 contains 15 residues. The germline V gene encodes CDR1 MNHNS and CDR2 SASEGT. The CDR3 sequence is CASSEEQLRRDTQYF. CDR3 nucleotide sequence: TGTGCCAGCAGTGAAGAGCAACTACGGCGGGATACGCAGTATTTT.

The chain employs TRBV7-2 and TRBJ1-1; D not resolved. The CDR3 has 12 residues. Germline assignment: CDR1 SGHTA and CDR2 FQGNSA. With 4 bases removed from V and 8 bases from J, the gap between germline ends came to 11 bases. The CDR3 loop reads CASSWSGLEAFF. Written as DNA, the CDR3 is TGTGCCAGCAGCTGGTCGGGTCTAGAAGCTTTCTTT.

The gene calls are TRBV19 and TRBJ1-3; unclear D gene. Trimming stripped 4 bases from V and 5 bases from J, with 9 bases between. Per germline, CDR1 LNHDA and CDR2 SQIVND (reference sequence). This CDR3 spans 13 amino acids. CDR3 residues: CASSTRERNTIYF. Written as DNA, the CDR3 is TGTGCCAGTAGTACCCGGGAGAGAAACACCATATATTTT. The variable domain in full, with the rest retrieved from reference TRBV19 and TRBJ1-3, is DGGITQSPKYLFRKEGQNVTLSCEQNLNHDAMYWYRQDPGQGLRLIYYSQIVNDFQKGDIAEGYSVSREKKESFPLTVTSAQKNPTAFYLCASSTRERNTIYFGEGSWLTVV.

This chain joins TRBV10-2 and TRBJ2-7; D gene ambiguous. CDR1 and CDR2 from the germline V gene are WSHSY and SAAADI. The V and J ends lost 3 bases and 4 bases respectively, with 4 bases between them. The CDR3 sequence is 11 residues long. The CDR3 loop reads CASSDYYEQYF. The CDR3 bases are TGCGCCAGCAGTGATTATTACGAGCAGTACTTC.

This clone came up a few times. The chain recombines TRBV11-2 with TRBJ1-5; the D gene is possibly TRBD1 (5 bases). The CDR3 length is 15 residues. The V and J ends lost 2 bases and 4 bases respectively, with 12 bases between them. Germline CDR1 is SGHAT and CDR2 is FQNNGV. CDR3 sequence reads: CASSLYSGGNQPQHF. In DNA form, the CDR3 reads TGTGCCAGCAGCTTATATTCCGGGGGGAATCAGCCCCAGCATTTT.

This CDR3 is CASSQPQGNNSPLHF. CDR3 sequence (DNA): TGTGCCAGCAGCCAGCCTCAGGGAAATAATTCACCCCTCCACTTT. The rearrangement joins TRBV5-4 to TRBJ1-6; the D gene is possibly TRBD1 (5 bases). The CDR3 spans 15 residues. Per the germline V gene, CDR1 is SGHNT and CDR2 is YYREEE (reference sequence). Trimming left V 4 bases short and J 5 bases short, with 13 bases between. The full variable domain, completed using reference TRBV5-4 and TRBJ1-6, is ETGVTQSPTHLIKTRGQQVTLRCSSQSGHNTVSWYQQALGQGPQFIFQYYREEENGRGNFPPRFSGLQFPNYSSELNVNALELDDSALYLCASSQPQGNNSPLHFGNGTRLTVT.

DNA for the CDR3: TGTGCCAGCAGACCCGGACAGGTGCGGGCTGAAGCTTTCTTT. As protein: CASRPGQVRAEAFF. This sequence joins TRBV3-1 (or the pseudogene TRBV3-2) and TRBJ1-1; 7 bases map to TRBD1. Germline trimming cut 6 bases from V and 6 bases from J; bases unmatched to any gene: 10. The CDR3 extends over 14 amino acids. Germline CDR1 LGHDT, CDR2 YNNKEL (reference sequence).

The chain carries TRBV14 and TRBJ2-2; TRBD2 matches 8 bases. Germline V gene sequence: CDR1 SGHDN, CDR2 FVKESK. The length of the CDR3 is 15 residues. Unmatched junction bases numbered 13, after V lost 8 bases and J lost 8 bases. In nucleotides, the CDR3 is TGTGCCAGCGGCGGACTAGCTGGAATGAAAGGGGAGCTGTTTTTT. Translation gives CASGGLAGMKGELFF.

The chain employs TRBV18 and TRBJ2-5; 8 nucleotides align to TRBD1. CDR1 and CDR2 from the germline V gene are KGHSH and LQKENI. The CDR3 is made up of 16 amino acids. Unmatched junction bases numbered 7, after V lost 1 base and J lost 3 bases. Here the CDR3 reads CASSPQRRQGKETQYF. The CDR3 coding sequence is TGTGCCAGCTCACCACAGCGGCGACAGGGGAAAGAGACCCAGTACTTC.

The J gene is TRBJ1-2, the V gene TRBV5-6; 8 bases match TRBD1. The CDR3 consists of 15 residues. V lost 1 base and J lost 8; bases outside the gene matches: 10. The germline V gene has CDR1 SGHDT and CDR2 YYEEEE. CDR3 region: CASSLRGQGAGGYTF. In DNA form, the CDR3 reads TGTGCCAGCAGCTTGAGGGGGCAGGGGGCAGGCGGCTACACCTTC.

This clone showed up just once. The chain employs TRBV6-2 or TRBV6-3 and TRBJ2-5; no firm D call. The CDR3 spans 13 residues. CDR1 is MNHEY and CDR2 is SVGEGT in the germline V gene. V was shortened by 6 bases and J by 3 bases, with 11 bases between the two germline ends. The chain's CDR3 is CASSLWAKETQYF. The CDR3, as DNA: TGTGCCAGCAGCCTTTGGGCAAAAGAGACCCAGTACTTC.

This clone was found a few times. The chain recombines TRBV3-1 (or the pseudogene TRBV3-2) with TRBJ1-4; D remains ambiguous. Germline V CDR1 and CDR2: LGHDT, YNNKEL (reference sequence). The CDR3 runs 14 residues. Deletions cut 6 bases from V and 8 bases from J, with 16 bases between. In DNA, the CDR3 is TGTGCCAGCAGTCGAGGGTCTTTAGGGGAAAAACTGTTTTTT. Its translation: CASSRGSLGEKLFF.

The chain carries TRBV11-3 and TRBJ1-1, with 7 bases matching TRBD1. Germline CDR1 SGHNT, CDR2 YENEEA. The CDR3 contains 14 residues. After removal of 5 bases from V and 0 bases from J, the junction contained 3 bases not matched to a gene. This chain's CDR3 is CASSHGTVNTEAFF. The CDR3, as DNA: TGTGCCAGCAGCCACGGGACAGTGAACACTGAAGCTTTCTTT.

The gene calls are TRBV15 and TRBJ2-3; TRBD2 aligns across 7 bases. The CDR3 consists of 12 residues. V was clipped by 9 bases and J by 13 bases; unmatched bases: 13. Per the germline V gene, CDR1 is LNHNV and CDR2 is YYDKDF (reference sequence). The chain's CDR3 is CATSPREGREYF. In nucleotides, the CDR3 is TGTGCCACTAGCCCGAGGGAGGGTAGGGAGTATTTT.

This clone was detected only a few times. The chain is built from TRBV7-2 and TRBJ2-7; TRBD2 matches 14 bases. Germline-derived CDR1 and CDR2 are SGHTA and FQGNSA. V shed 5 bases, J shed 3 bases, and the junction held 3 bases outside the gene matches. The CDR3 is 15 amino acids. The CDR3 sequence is CASSHGLAGGYEQYF. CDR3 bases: TGTGCCAGCAGCCACGGACTAGCGGGGGGCTACGAGCAGTACTTC.

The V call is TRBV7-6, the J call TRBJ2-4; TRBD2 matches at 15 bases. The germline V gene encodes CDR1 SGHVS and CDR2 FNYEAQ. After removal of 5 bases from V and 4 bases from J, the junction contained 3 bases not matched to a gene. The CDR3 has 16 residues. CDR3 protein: CASSLGLAGGKNIQYF. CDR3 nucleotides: TGTGCCAGCAGCCTCGGACTAGCGGGAGGGAAAAACATTCAGTACTTC.

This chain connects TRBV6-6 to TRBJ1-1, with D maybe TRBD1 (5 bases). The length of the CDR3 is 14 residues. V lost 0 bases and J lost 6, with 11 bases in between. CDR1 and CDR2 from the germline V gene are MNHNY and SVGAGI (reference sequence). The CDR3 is CASSYSSGKAEAFF. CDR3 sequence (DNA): TGTGCCAGCAGTTACTCGTCAGGGAAGGCTGAAGCTTTCTTT.

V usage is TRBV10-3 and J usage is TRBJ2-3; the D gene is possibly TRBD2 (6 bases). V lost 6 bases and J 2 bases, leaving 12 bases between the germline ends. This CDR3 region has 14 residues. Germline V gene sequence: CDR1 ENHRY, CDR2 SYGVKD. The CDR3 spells CAISGWRDTDTQYF. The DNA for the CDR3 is TGTGCCATCAGCGGGTGGAGGGACACAGATACGCAGTATTTT.

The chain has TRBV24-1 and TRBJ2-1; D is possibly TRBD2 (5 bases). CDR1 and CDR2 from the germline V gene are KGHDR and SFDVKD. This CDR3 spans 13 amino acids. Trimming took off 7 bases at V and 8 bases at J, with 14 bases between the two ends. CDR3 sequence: CATSLTSPHEQFF. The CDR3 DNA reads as TGTGCCACCAGCCTTACTAGTCCCCATGAGCAGTTCTTC.

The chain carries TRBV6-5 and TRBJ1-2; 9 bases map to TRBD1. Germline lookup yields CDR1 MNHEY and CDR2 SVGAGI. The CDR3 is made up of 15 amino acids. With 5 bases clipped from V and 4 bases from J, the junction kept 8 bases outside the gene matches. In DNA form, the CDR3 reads TGTGCCAGCAGTCGCACAGGGGGCGGAGGCTATGGCTACACCTTC. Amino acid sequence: CASSRTGGGGYGYTF.

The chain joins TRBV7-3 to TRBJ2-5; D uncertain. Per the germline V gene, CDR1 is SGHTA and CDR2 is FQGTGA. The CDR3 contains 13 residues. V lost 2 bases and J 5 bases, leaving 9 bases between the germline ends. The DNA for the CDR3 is TGTGCCAGCAGCTTAGGAGCTGGGGAGACCCAGTACTTC. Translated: CASSLGAGETQYF.